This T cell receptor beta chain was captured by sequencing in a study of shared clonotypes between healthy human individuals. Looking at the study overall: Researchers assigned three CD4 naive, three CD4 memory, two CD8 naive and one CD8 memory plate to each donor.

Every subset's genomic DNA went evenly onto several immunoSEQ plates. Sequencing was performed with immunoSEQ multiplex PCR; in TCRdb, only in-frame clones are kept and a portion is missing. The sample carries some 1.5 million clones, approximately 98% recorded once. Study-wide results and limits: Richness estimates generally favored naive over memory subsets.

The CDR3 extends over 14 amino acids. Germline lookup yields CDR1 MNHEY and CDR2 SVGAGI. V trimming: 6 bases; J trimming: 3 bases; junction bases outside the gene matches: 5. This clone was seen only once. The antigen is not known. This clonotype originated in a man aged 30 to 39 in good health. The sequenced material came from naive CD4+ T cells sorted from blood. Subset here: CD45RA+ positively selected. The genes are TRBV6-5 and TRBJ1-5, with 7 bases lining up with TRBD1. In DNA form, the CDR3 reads TGTGCCAGCAGCCAGACAGGGCCCAATCAGCCCCAGCATTTT. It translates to CASSQTGPNQPQHF.